A selection of T cell receptor beta chains follows, all from one sample in a study of human T cells and chemical hapten exposure. TCRdb processed the RACE reads anew with MiXCR; each CDR3 protein has one entry. The sample holds some 89,000 distinct CDR3 sequences, 27% seen once. Sample: whole blood, taken in connection with sensitization to the hapten diphenylcyclopropenone (DPC). The receptor source for this set is a man aged 40-49 years with alopecia areata. Some clones in this sample may be carry-over from other donors' samples. The CDR3 runs from the conserved cysteine through the conserved F or W. The D gene is left open where the match is weak. Size is omitted from some rows. Given values are once, few, many or a class for expanded clones.

J gene,clone size,D gene,V gene,CDR3 DNA,CDR3 protein
TRBJ2-7,-,TRBD2,TRBV25-1,TGTGCCAGCAGTGAGCTAGCGGGAGCACTCTCCTACGAGCAGTACTTC,CASSELAGALSYEQYF
TRBJ1-6,few,TRBD1,TRBV6-6,TGTGCCAGCAGTTACGTGGACAGGGTGAGGTCACCCCTCCACTTT,CASSYVDRVRSPLHF
TRBJ2-2,few,TRBD2,TRBV12-3/TRBV12-4,TGTGCCAGCAGTCCTCGACAAGGACAGGATCTTTTTCGAGCGGGAGGAAGAACCGGGGAGCTGTTTTTT,CASSPRQGQDLFRAGGRTGELFF
TRBJ2-1,-,-,TRBV11-2,TGTGCCAGCAGCTCAGAATTAGCGAACAATGAGCAGTTCTTC,CASSSELANNEQFF
TRBJ2-2,-,-,TRBV12-3/TRBV12-4,TGTGCCAGCAGTTTCCCGACAGACACCCCGTCGAACACCGGGGAGCTGTTTTTT,CASSFPTDTPSNTGELFF
TRBJ1-1,few,-,TRBV10-3,TGTGCCATCAGTGAGAGGGAGGGCACTGAAGCTTTCTTT,CAISEREGTEAFF
TRBJ2-3,-,TRBD1,TRBV11-1,TGTGCCAGCAGCCCTGGGACAGGGGCTACAGATACGCAGTATTTT,CASSPGTGATDTQYF
TRBJ1-6,few,-,TRBV20-1,TGCAGTGCTAGGCTTGCCAGCCGGGGACGAAATTCACCCCTCCACTTT,CSARLASRGRNSPLHF
TRBJ2-1,-,-,TRBV12-3/TRBV12-4,TGTGCCAGCAGTTTAGGGTGGGTACAGTTCTTC,CASSLGWVQFF
TRBJ1-5,-,-,TRBV6-6,TGTGCCAGCAGTCGGGGCCAAAATCAGCCCCAGCATTTT,CASSRGQNQPQHF
TRBJ1-6,-,-,TRBV5-1,TGCGCCAGCAGCTTGCCCGCGGATAATTCACCCCTCCACTTT,CASSLPADNSPLHF
TRBJ2-3,few,-,TRBV20-1,TGCAGTGCTAGAGGAGTAGATCCAGATACGCAGTATTTT,CSARGVDPDTQYF
TRBJ2-3,few,-,TRBV6-5,TGTGCCAGTTCGGGCGCGGAGGACGGCACAGATACGCAGTATTTT,CASSGAEDGTDTQYF
TRBJ1-1,few,TRBD1,TRBV27,TGTGCCAGCAGTTCCTGGACAGGGGGCCGCAACACTGAAGCTTTCTTT,CASSSWTGGRNTEAFF
TRBJ1-6,few,-,TRBV7-9,TGTGCCAGCAGCTCACTGAGTTCCTATAATTCACCCCTCCACTTT,CASSSLSSYNSPLHF
TRBJ1-4,-,-,TRBV20-1,TGCAGTGCTAGAGAAGGGGCGCAGGAAAAACTGTTTTTT,CSAREGAQEKLFF
TRBJ2-3,once,-,TRBV20-1,TGCAGTGCTAGTTTTCCGGGTCCCTTAGGCGATACGCAGTATTTT,CSASFPGPLGDTQYF
TRBJ2-4,-,-,TRBV12-3/TRBV12-4,TGTGCCAGCAGTTTAGGGGAACTAGCCAAAAACATTCAGTACTTC,CASSLGELAKNIQYF
TRBJ2-1,-,-,TRBV12-3/TRBV12-4,TGTGCCAGCCTCTCCCTGCTCTACAATGAGCAGTTCTTC,CASLSLLYNEQFF
TRBJ2-7,-,-,TRBV20-1,TGCAGTGCTACGCCCTACGGACAGCTGGACGAGCAGTACTTC,CSATPYGQLDEQYF
TRBJ2-1,few,-,TRBV24-1,TGTGCCACCAGTTTGGGGAATGAGCAGTTCTTC,CATSLGNEQFF
TRBJ2-7,-,-,TRBV7-3,TGTGCCAGCAGCTTATTAGGGGACGCCTACGAGCAGTACTTC,CASSLLGDAYEQYF
TRBJ1-2,few,-,TRBV12-3/TRBV12-4,TGTGCCAGCAGTTTCGGAACAGGTGAAGGCTATGGCGACACCTTC,CASSFGTGEGYGDTF
TRBJ2-6,few,-,TRBV20-1,TGCAGTGCTAGGGGCCGGACCTCTGGGGCCAACGTCCTGACTTTC,CSARGRTSGANVLTF
TRBJ2-3,many,-,TRBV20-1,TGCAGTGCTAACCTAGCACGCACAGATACGCAGTATTTT,CSANLARTDTQYF
TRBJ1-4,-,TRBD1,TRBV5-1,TGCGCCAGCAGCTTTGGGACAGCTTCGTGGGCAACTAATGAAAAACTGTTTTTT,CASSFGTASWATNEKLFF
TRBJ2-7,-,TRBD2,TRBV28,TGTGCCAGCGGTCGAGCGGGAGAGTGGAACGAGCAGTACTTC,CASGRAGEWNEQYF
TRBJ1-5,-,-,TRBV6-2/TRBV6-3,TGTGCCAGCAGTTACTCGGGCAGCTACAATCAGCCCCAGCATTTT,CASSYSGSYNQPQHF
TRBJ1-2,few,-,TRBV28,TGTGCCAGCAGTTCGAATTTTTTCGGAGGCTATGGCTACACCTTC,CASSSNFFGGYGYTF
TRBJ2-1,-,-,TRBV9,TGTGCCAGCAGCGCGGGACCCCCGGGGCATGAGCAGTTCTTC,CASSAGPPGHEQFF
TRBJ2-7,few,-,TRBV15,TGTGCCACCAGCAGAGATCTGGGTTCCGAGCAGTACTTC,CATSRDLGSEQYF
TRBJ1-1,-,-,TRBV28,TGTGCCAGCAGTTTGGGCAGGGTAATCACTGAAGCTTTCTTT,CASSLGRVITEAFF
TRBJ2-1,once,-,TRBV19,TGTGCCAGTAGTTTTCGTGGGGGCGAGGAGTTCTTC,CASSFRGGEEFF
TRBJ2-1,few,-,TRBV6-6,TGTGCCAGCATCGAGTTCCCAGGGTTCCGGGAGCAGTTCTTC,CASIEFPGFREQFF
TRBJ1-1,-,TRBD1,TRBV28,TGTGCCAGCAGCACACCTGACAGGGCAATAGCGATGAACACTGAAGCTTTCTTT,CASSTPDRAIAMNTEAFF
TRBJ2-5,few,TRBD1,TRBV29-1,TGCAGCGTTGCGAGGGACAGGGGACCAAAAGAGACCCAGTACTTC,CSVARDRGPKETQYF
TRBJ2-2,-,TRBD1,TRBV12-3/TRBV12-4,TGTGCCAGCAGATCACAGGGGGCTACCAGGGAGCTGTTTTTT,CASRSQGATRELFF
TRBJ2-7,-,-,TRBV20-1,TGCAGTGCTAGTCAGGGACTTGCCTACGAGCAGTACTTC,CSASQGLAYEQYF
TRBJ2-7,-,-,TRBV4-2,TGTGCCAGCAGCCAAGATTACGGGGATTACTACGAGCAGTACTTC,CASSQDYGDYYEQYF
TRBJ2-6,few,TRBD1,TRBV24-1,TGTGCCACCAGTGATAGGGACAGGGTAGCTGGGGCCAACGTCCTGACTTTC,CATSDRDRVAGANVLTF
TRBJ2-5,few,-,TRBV6-5,TGTGCCAGCAGTTATGGGCCAGGGAGTAACCAAGAGACCCAGTACTTC,CASSYGPGSNQETQYF
TRBJ1-5,-,TRBD1,TRBV15,TGTGCCACCAGCACCGGGACAGGATCGTATCAGCCCCAGCATTTT,CATSTGTGSYQPQHF
TRBJ2-7,few,-,TRBV5-8,TGTGCCAGCAGCTTGGCCGATTTGCGAACCTACGAGCAGTACTTC,CASSLADLRTYEQYF
TRBJ2-7,few,TRBD2,TRBV20-1,TGCAGTGCTAGTGGGACTAGCGTAGCCTACGAGCAGTACTTC,CSASGTSVAYEQYF
TRBJ2-1,few,TRBD2,TRBV19,TGTGCCAGTAGTGAAGCGGGAGGGTCCTACAATGAGCAGTTCTTC,CASSEAGGSYNEQFF